Presented here are 20 T cell receptor beta chains from one specimen sequenced in a study of T cells in narcolepsy. Sequencing used immunoSEQ multiplex PCR; TCRdb keeps in-frame clones, though not all of them. The sample consists of 28,000 or so clones, about nine tenths of them appearing once. Sequencing input: CD45RA- memory CD4+ T cells from PBMCs. The receptors originated from a human donor with narcolepsy.

This chain joins TRBV11-2 and TRBJ1-4; 7 bases are a match to TRBD1. Germline V lookup: CDR1 SGHAT, CDR2 FQNNGV. V dropped 5 bases and J dropped 8; count of bases not matched to a gene: 8. The CDR3 spans 14 residues. The DNA for the CDR3 is TGTGCCAGCAGCCGCCGACAGGGTGTCGAAAAACTGTTTTTT. As protein: CASSRRQGVEKLFF.

The rearrangement links TRBV11-2 to TRBJ2-5; TRBD2 matches at 13 bases. The length of the CDR3 is 17 residues. Unmatched junction bases numbered 11, after V lost 5 bases and J lost 5 bases. Germline-derived CDR1 and CDR2 are SGHAT and FQNNGV. This CDR3 is CASSMGTSGNLFETQYF. The CDR3 DNA reads as TGTGCCAGCAGCATGGGGACTAGCGGGAACCTCTTTGAGACCCAGTACTTC.

V gene TRBV19 combines with J gene TRBJ1-5, with no clear D. Germline V CDR1 and CDR2: LNHDA, SQIVND (reference sequence). This CDR3 has 13 amino acids. Trimming stripped 3 bases from V and 3 bases from J, with 6 bases between. The CDR3 DNA follows: TGTGCCAGTAGTATTGTTCCCAATCAGCCCCAGCATTTT. This codes for CASSIVPNQPQHF.

V and J are TRBV7-9 and TRBJ2-5; 8 nucleotides agree with TRBD1. The J segment lost 4 bases and the V segment lost 0 bases, leaving 4 bases of the junction unmatched. Germline loops: CDR1 SEHNR, CDR2 FQNEAQ (reference sequence). The CDR3 contains 15 residues. The DNA of the CDR3 is TGTGCCAGCAGCTTAGCCGCGACAGGGGCAGAGACCCAGTACTTC. Its protein is CASSLAATGAETQYF.

The chain employs TRBV15 and TRBJ1-5; D remains unclear. CDR1 is LNHNV and CDR2 is YYDKDF in the germline V gene (reference sequence). The length of the CDR3 is 18 residues. Trimming removed 0 bases from V and 0 bases from J, with 15 bases in between. The CDR3 loop is CATSRDRAASRSNQPQHF. The CDR3 region has the DNA TGTGCCACCAGCAGAGATCGAGCGGCCAGCCGTAGCAATCAGCCCCAGCATTTT.

Notes on this clone: This CDR3 is also generated by other DNA sequences in the sample. This sequence joins TRBV11-3 and TRBJ2-1; 8 bases are shared with TRBD2. Germline-derived CDR1 and CDR2 are SGHNT and YENEEA. The CDR3 extends over 15 amino acids. With 2 bases clipped from V and 7 bases from J, the junction kept 7 bases outside the gene matches. The CDR3 nucleotides read TGTGCCAGCAGCTTAAGTTCGGGGGGGCTTAATGAGCAGTTCTTC. Translated, it gives CASSLSSGGLNEQFF.

This sequence joins TRBV5-4 and TRBJ1-6, with TRBD1 matching over 7 bases. The germline CDR1 and CDR2 sequences are SGHNT and YYREEE (reference sequence). The junction had 3 bases not matched to a gene; V was cut back by 4 bases and J by 5 bases. This CDR3 region has 14 residues. The CDR3 loop reads CASSLGQNNSPLHF. The CDR3 DNA sequence: TGTGCCAGCAGCCTGGGACAGAATAATTCACCCCTCCACTTT.

CDR3 nucleotide sequence: TGTGCCAGCAGTCCACTGGGACAGGGAGGGGAGACCCAGTACTTC. Encoded protein: CASSPLGQGGETQYF. The J gene is TRBJ2-5, the V gene TRBV6-5; TRBD1 matches 9 bases. The CDR3 loop spans 15 amino acids. Losses at the gene ends were 5 bases for V and 5 bases for J; bases not matched to a gene: 9. Germline lookup yields CDR1 MNHEY and CDR2 SVGAGI.

The CDR3 loop reads CASSLKGTYTEAFF. The CDR3 DNA sequence: TGTGCCAGCAGCCTCAAGGGCACATACACTGAAGCTTTCTTT. V usage is TRBV5-6 and J usage is TRBJ1-1, with D unresolved. The CDR3 runs to 14 residues. Deletions cut 4 bases from V and 3 bases from J, with 13 bases between. Germline CDR1 SGHDT, CDR2 YYEEEE.

Worth noting for this clone: This sample also contains other DNA sequences that code for the same CDR3. V is TRBV6-1 and J is TRBJ2-3; the match to TRBD1 covers 7 bases. This CDR3 has 14 amino acids. V was clipped by 4 bases and J by 2 bases; unmatched bases: 3. Germline V gene data show CDR1 as MNHNS and CDR2 as SASEGT. The CDR3 is CASSGQGATDTQYF. Written as DNA, the CDR3 is TGTGCCAGCAGTGGACAGGGTGCCACAGATACGCAGTATTTT.

V is TRBV19 and J is TRBJ1-1, with 8 bases matching TRBD1. Trimming took 5 bases from V and 3 from J; bases not matched to a gene: 8. The CDR3 spans 15 residues. CDR1 is LNHDA and CDR2 is SQIVND in the germline V gene (reference sequence). For the CDR3, the DNA is TGTGCCAGTAGTCCCTTGGGACAGGTCGACACTGAAGCTTTCTTT. Protein product: CASSPLGQVDTEAFF.

This clone showed up just once. The chain links TRBV7-2 to TRBJ1-2; no clear D gene. Germline V gives CDR1 SGHTA, CDR2 FQGNSA. Trimming removed 5 bases at V and 4 bases at J, with 14 bases between. This CDR3 is built from 14 residues. The CDR3 loop reads CASSPGGMLYGYTF. The CDR3 coding sequence is TGTGCCAGCAGCCCCGGAGGGATGCTCTATGGCTACACCTTC. Filled out from reference TRBV7-2 and TRBJ1-2, the complete variable domain reads GAGVSQSPSNKVTEKGKDVELRCDPISGHTALYWYRQSLGQGLEFLIYFQGNSAPDKSGLPSDRFSAERTGGSVSTLTIQRTQQEDSAVYLCASSPGGMLYGYTFGSGTRLTVV.

This clone was detected only once. The chain joins TRBV4-1 to TRBJ1-1, with unresolved D. From germline, CDR1 is MGHRA and CDR2 YSYEKL. The CDR3 has 14 amino acids. V dropped 0 bases and J dropped 5 bases, with 10 bases sitting between them. CDR3 coding DNA: TGCGCCAGCAGCCAAGATGGGGTGTTGACTGAAGCTTTCTTT. Translated, it gives CASSQDGVLTEAFF.

The V gene is TRBV11-3, the J gene TRBJ2-1, with D perhaps given as TRBD1 or TRBD2 (5 bases each). The CDR3 loop spans 14 amino acids. V was pared by 0 bases and J by 6 bases, with 9 bases between. The germline CDR1 and CDR2 sequences are SGHNT and YENEEA. The CDR3 region has the DNA TGTGCCAGCAGCTTAGAGGGGGTCCTCAATGAGCAGTTCTTC. The encoded protein is CASSLEGVLNEQFF.

The chain recombines TRBV5-1 with TRBJ2-5, with 8 bases fitting TRBD2. Germline V CDR1 and CDR2: SGHRS, YFSETQ. Trimming cost V 5 bases and J 5 bases; bases outside gene matches: 11. There are 15 residues in the CDR3. The CDR3 loop reads CASSLPGLDMETQYF. The CDR3 DNA reads TGCGCCAGCAGTCTTCCGGGACTAGATATGGAGACCCAGTACTTC.

The chain couples TRBV5-1 to TRBJ2-2, with 9 bases that match TRBD1. CDR3 length equals 15 residues. With V trimmed by 4 bases and J by 5 bases, 6 bases remained unmatched. Germline loops: CDR1 SGHRS, CDR2 YFSETQ. CDR3 sequence reads: CASSAQGAQTGELFF. The CDR3 bases are TGCGCCAGCAGCGCACAGGGGGCTCAGACCGGGGAGCTGTTTTTT.

The chain combines TRBV4-2 with TRBJ2-6, with D perhaps TRBD1 (6 bases). This CDR3 region has 20 residues. Germline lookup yields CDR1 LGHNA and CDR2 YNFKEQ. The V end lost 1 base, the J end lost 0 bases, and 19 bases lay between the germline ends. CDR3 residues: CASSQGPQGPESSGANVLTF. CDR3 in DNA: TGTGCCAGCAGCCAAGGCCCCCAGGGGCCCGAGAGCTCTGGGGCCAACGTCCTGACTTTC.

The genes are TRBV4-2 and TRBJ1-2, with D possibly matching TRBD1 (6 bases). Germline loops: CDR1 LGHNA, CDR2 YNFKEQ. CDR3 length equals 15 residues. The V end was cut by 2 bases, the J end by 4 bases, with 14 bases between. The CDR3: CASSQKGGTGYGYTF. The CDR3 nucleotides read TGTGCCAGCAGCCAAAAGGGGGGTACGGGCTATGGCTACACCTTC.

This chain uses TRBV29-1 with TRBJ1-2, with D possibly TRBD1 on 6 matching bases. The germline V gene encodes CDR1 SQVTM and CDR2 ANQGSEA. CDR3 length equals 12 residues. V lost 7 bases, J lost 2 bases, and 11 bases lay in between. This chain's CDR3 is CSAGGGNYGYTF. In DNA form, the CDR3 reads TGCAGCGCCGGGGGCGGAAACTATGGCTACACCTTC.

Only a few counts were recorded for this clone. The chain couples TRBV6-1 to TRBJ2-1; tentative D call: TRBD1 (5 bases). V lost 4 bases, J lost 4 bases, and 14 bases lay in between. CDR1 is MNHNS and CDR2 is SASEGT in the germline V gene. The CDR3 covers 15 residues. The CDR3 DNA sequence: TGTGCCAGCAGTGCAGTCCAGGGTACTTACAATGAGCAGTTCTTC. This codes for CASSAVQGTYNEQFF.